The next 27 T cell receptor beta chains were all read from a single sample in a study of cytomegalovirus exposure and HLA in healthy donors. Both 60 Vbeta primers and 13 Jbeta primers went into the PCR. Profiling relied on immunoSEQ multiplex PCR, and the TCRdb table lists in-frame clones only, not all of them. The repertoire holds 150,000 to 180,000 clones, with about 80% as singletons. Sample: PBMCs. Every receptor here comes from a woman aged 40 to 49 in good health and CMV-seronegative.

This clone was observed a few times. The chain recombines TRBV5-1 with TRBJ1-5; D is possibly TRBD1 (5 bases). Looked up from germline, CDR1 is SGHRS and CDR2 is YFSETQ. CDR3 length: 14 amino acids. The ends were cut back, 0 bases at V and 3 bases at J, with 7 bases in the middle. The CDR3 reads CASSLGGINQPQHF. In nucleotides, the CDR3 is TGCGCCAGCAGCTTGGGGGGCATCAATCAGCCCCAGCATTTT.

In this sample, this clone turned up once. The V call is TRBV7-2, the J call TRBJ1-5; no firm D call. Germline V gives CDR1 SGHTA, CDR2 FQGNSA. Trimming removed 7 bases from V and 7 bases from J, with 17 bases in between. The CDR3 is 14 residues long. For the CDR3, the DNA is TGTGCCAGCAACCTCAACATCCGAGGGCAGCCCCAGCATTTT. Translating it yields CASNLNIRGQPQHF.

This clone came up a few times. The chain uses TRBV4-1 and TRBJ1-1; no clear D. The CDR3 runs 13 residues. Germline V gene lookup returns CDR1 MGHRA and CDR2 YSYEKL. Trimming stripped 1 base from V and 5 bases from J, with 8 bases between. For the CDR3, the DNA is TGCGCCAGCAGCCAAGTGGGGAGGACTGAAGCTTTCTTT. Its translation: CASSQVGRTEAFF.

This CDR3 reads CASSLGQGIEAFF. The CDR3 DNA reads as TGTGCCAGCAGCTTGGGACAGGGCATTGAAGCTTTCTTT. The chain employs TRBV7-9 and TRBJ1-1; TRBD1 agrees at 9 bases. In germline, CDR1 is SEHNR, CDR2 FQNEAQ (reference sequence). The CDR3 is made up of 13 amino acids. The V and J ends lost 3 bases and 7 bases, in that order; junction bases with no gene match: 3.

Only a few counts were recorded for this clone. CDR3: CASSSLTSGGSDTQYF. DNA of the CDR3: TGCGCCAGCAGCTCCCTAACTAGCGGGGGTTCAGATACGCAGTATTTT. V is TRBV5-1 and J is TRBJ2-3; TRBD2 agrees at 11 bases. In germline, CDR1 is SGHRS, CDR2 YFSETQ. The CDR3 sequence is 16 residues long. V dropped 3 bases and J dropped 4; count of bases not matched to a gene: 7.

This chain connects TRBV4-1 to TRBJ2-7; tentative D call: TRBD1 (6 bases). V was clipped by 4 bases and J by 7 bases, with 20 bases between them. Germline CDR1 is MGHRA and CDR2 is YSYEKL. The CDR3 extends over 15 amino acids. The CDR3 region is CASSPRDTSPGEQYF. The CDR3 DNA follows: TGCGCCAGCAGCCCCCGGGACACGTCACCGGGGGAGCAGTACTTC.

V and J are TRBV30 and TRBJ2-1; D possibly corresponds to TRBD2 (5 bases). Trimming cost V 3 bases and J 8 bases, with 11 bases left between them. Germline CDR1 is GTSNPN and CDR2 is SVGIG (reference sequence). CDR3 size: 12 residues. For the CDR3, the DNA is TGTGCCTGGAGGCGGGTCGGGGATGAGCAGTTCTTC. This encodes CAWRRVGDEQFF.

This clone was counted between two and nine times. DNA for the CDR3: TGTGCCAGCAGGCCCTCCGGGACTAGCAGTTCCTACGAGCAGTACTTC. Translated, it gives CASRPSGTSSSYEQYF. The rearrangement joins TRBV4-2 to TRBJ2-5; TRBD2 aligns across 9 bases. TRBJ2-7 matches the DNA end more closely, so the J call is doubtful. Germline V gives CDR1 LGHNA, CDR2 YNFKEQ. The CDR3 has 16 amino acids.

This sequence joins TRBV6-5 and TRBJ2-1, with TRBD2 as a possible D gene (6 bases). This CDR3 is built from 15 residues. V lost 4 bases and J 0 bases, leaving 10 bases between the germline ends. From germline, CDR1 is MNHEY and CDR2 SVGAGI. In DNA, the CDR3 is TGTGCCAGCAGTTCTGGGGGGATCTCCTACAATGAGCAGTTCTTC. It translates to CASSSGGISYNEQFF.

This chain joins TRBV7-9 and TRBJ2-7, with D perhaps matching TRBD1 (6 bases). CDR1 is SEHNR and CDR2 is FQNEAQ in the germline V gene (reference sequence). This CDR3 spans 14 amino acids. Trimming stripped 3 bases from V and 0 bases from J, with 9 bases between. CDR3 nucleotide sequence: TGTGCCAGCAGCTTGGACAGCAGCTCCTACGAGCAGTACTTC. Translating gives CASSLDSSSYEQYF.

V gene TRBV28 combines with J gene TRBJ2-7; D gene unclear. Trimming cost V 6 bases and J 0 bases, with 15 bases left between them. Germline values: CDR1 MDHEN, CDR2 SYDVKM. The CDR3 has 15 residues. In DNA, the CDR3 is TGTGCCAGCAGCCCTTATGGCATCCGCTCCTACGAGCAGTACTTC. Translating gives CASSPYGIRSYEQYF. The full variable domain, with the rest looked up from reference TRBV28 and TRBJ2-7, is DVKVTQSSRYLVKRTGEKVFLECVQDMDHENMFWYRQDPGLGLRLIYFSYDVKMKEKGDIPEGYSVSREKKERFSLILESASTNQTSMYLCASSPYGIRSYEQYFGPGTRLTVT.

The chain has TRBV6-5 and TRBJ1-1; possible D gene TRBD1, 5 bases. Trimming removed 6 bases from V and 1 base from J, with 12 bases in between. The CDR3 is 14 amino acids. The V gene's germline CDR1 is MNHEY and CDR2 SVGAGI. The CDR3 region is CASRKTGWNTEAFF. The CDR3 DNA reads TGTGCCAGCAGGAAAACAGGCTGGAACACTGAAGCTTTCTTT.

The DNA of the CDR3 is TGTGCCAGCAGCTTGATTTCCGGGGCTAATGAAAAACTGTTTTTT. Amino acids: CASSLISGANEKLFF. The chain joins TRBV5-6 to TRBJ1-4; D gene unclear. The CDR3 consists of 15 residues. The V end lost 1 base, the J end lost 3 bases, and 10 bases lay between the germline ends. Germline CDR1 and CDR2: SGHDT and YYEEEE. Filled out from reference TRBV5-6 and TRBJ1-4, the complete variable domain reads DAGVTQSPTHLIKTRGQQVTLRCSPKSGHDTVSWYQQALGQGPQFIFQYYEEEERQRGNFPDRFSGHQFPNYSSELNVNALLLGDSALYLCASSLISGANEKLFFGSGTQLSVL.

This clone was seen once. The junction departs from germline at one end; a sequencing error may be responsible. This rearrangement joins TRBV15 to TRBJ2-5; D remains unclear. The CDR3 has 13 amino acids. Germline CDR1 and CDR2: LNHNV and YYDKDF (reference sequence). In DNA form, the CDR3 reads TGTGCCACCAGCAGAGGTGACCCAGAGGCCCAGTACTTC. Amino acids: CATSRGDPEAQYF.

The chain joins TRBV7-9 to TRBJ1-1; D is unresolved. The CDR3 is 16 amino acids. Germline V gene data show CDR1 as SEHNR and CDR2 as FQNEAQ (reference sequence). Trimming pared 2 bases from V and 2 bases from J, leaving 15 bases between. The CDR3: CASSLKRQTLNTEAFF. The CDR3 DNA follows: TGTGCCAGCAGCTTAAAGCGGCAAACCCTAAACACTGAAGCTTTCTTT.

The V call is TRBV4-2, the J call TRBJ2-7; 12 positions match TRBD2. The CDR3 runs to 16 residues. The V segment lost 4 bases and the J segment 3 bases; nucleotides outside the gene matches: 7. Germline V gives CDR1 LGHNA, CDR2 YNFKEQ. DNA of the CDR3: TGTGCCAGCAGCCGGACTAGCGGGATAGACTACTACGAGCAGTACTTC. This encodes CASSRTSGIDYYEQYF.

The J gene is TRBJ1-5, the V gene TRBV5-1; D perhaps matches TRBD1 (6 bases). The V gene's germline CDR1 is SGHRS and CDR2 YFSETQ. The CDR3 is 15 amino acids. Trimming removed 2 bases from V and 4 bases from J, with 13 bases in between. CDR3 in amino acids: CASSLAGASNQPQHF. The CDR3 DNA reads as TGCGCCAGCAGCTTAGCGGGGGCGTCAAATCAGCCCCAGCATTTT.

This rearrangement joins TRBV5-1 to TRBJ2-1; 7 bases agree with TRBD2. V was pared by 4 bases and J by 4 bases, with 11 bases of the junction left unmatched. CDR3 size: 16 residues. Germline V gene data show CDR1 as SGHRS and CDR2 as YFSETQ. The CDR3 sequence: CASSPLRGGEYNEQFF. The CDR3 DNA reads as TGCGCCAGCAGCCCACTTCGCGGGGGTGAGTACAATGAGCAGTTCTTC.

The chain combines TRBV7-9 with TRBJ2-7; 7 bases line up with TRBD1. The CDR3 is 16 amino acids. Per the germline V gene, CDR1 is SEHNR and CDR2 is FQNEAQ (reference sequence). V shed 4 bases, J shed 3 bases, and the junction held 12 bases outside the gene matches. The CDR3 is CASSSSPGTVHYEQYF. In DNA form, the CDR3 reads TGTGCCAGCAGCTCTTCCCCCGGGACAGTACACTACGAGCAGTACTTC.

The chain carries TRBV6-1 and TRBJ2-1, with TRBD1 matching 12 bases. CDR1 MNHNS and CDR2 SASEGT come from the germline V gene. This CDR3 has 12 residues. With 6 bases clipped from V and 13 bases from J, the junction kept 4 bases outside the gene matches. CDR3: CASSQGQGAQFF. For the CDR3, the DNA is TGTGCCAGCAGCCAGGGACAGGGGGCCCAGTTCTTC.

CDR3 loop: CASSNRVSYEQYF. For the CDR3, the DNA is TGTGCCAGCAGTAACAGGGTCTCCTACGAGCAGTACTTC. The rearrangement links TRBV28 to TRBJ2-7; possibly TRBD1 for D (6 bases). V lost 5 bases to trimming and J lost 0 bases, with 8 bases between them. CDR1 is MDHEN and CDR2 is SYDVKM in the germline V gene. This CDR3 has 13 amino acids.

The V call is TRBV5-1, the J call TRBJ1-1; TRBD1 matches at 9 bases. This CDR3 has 18 residues. Germline CDR1 is SGHRS and CDR2 is YFSETQ. V shed 0 bases, J shed 7 bases, and the junction held 16 bases outside the gene matches. The CDR3: CASSLVSIGTGLTNEAFF. The CDR3 DNA reads TGCGCCAGCAGCTTGGTGTCCATCGGGACAGGGTTAACCAATGAAGCTTTCTTT.

The V gene is TRBV6-5, the J gene TRBJ2-5, with 10 positions matching TRBD2. Per germline, CDR1 MNHEY and CDR2 SVGAGI. The V segment lost 6 bases and the J segment 4 bases; nucleotides outside the gene matches: 5. CDR3 length: 14 residues. The CDR3 DNA follows: TGTGCCAGCAGGACTCTAGCGGGAGCAGAGACCCAGTACTTC. Translated: CASRTLAGAETQYF.

J is TRBJ2-7 and V is TRBV6-6, with TRBD2 as a possible D gene (7 bases). The germline V gene encodes CDR1 MNHNY and CDR2 SVGAGI (reference sequence). V was trimmed by 0 bases and J by 3 bases, leaving 12 bases between them. The CDR3 sequence is 15 residues long. Here the CDR3 reads CASSYSRGASYEQYF. Written as DNA, the CDR3 is TGTGCCAGCAGTTACTCACGGGGGGCAAGCTACGAGCAGTACTTC.

J is TRBJ1-3 and V is TRBV7-9; possible D gene TRBD1, 6 bases. The V end lost 5 bases, the J end lost 2 bases, and 10 bases lay between the germline ends. Germline CDR1 is SEHNR and CDR2 is FQNEAQ (reference sequence). This CDR3 is built from 14 residues. The CDR3 DNA is TGTGCCAGCAGCCGAGGACAGCCTGGAAACACCATATATTTT. Protein sequence: CASSRGQPGNTIYF.

The gene calls are TRBV29-1 and TRBJ2-1, with D possibly TRBD1 on 5 matching bases. Germline CDR1 is SQVTM and CDR2 is ANQGSEA. V gave up 6 bases and J gave up 6 bases, with 15 bases separating them. The CDR3 runs to 13 residues. CDR3 bases: TGCAGCGTCACGGACACCAACCTCAATGAGCAGTTCTTC. This codes for CSVTDTNLNEQFF.

The genes are TRBV6-5 and TRBJ1-3; possibly TRBD1 for D (6 bases). Trimming took 7 bases from V and 4 from J, leaving 14 bases between them. This CDR3 comprises 14 residues. CDR1 is MNHEY, CDR2 SVGAGI, per germline. DNA of the CDR3: TGTGCCAGCACCACCCCAGGGGTGGGAAACACCATATATTTT. It specifies CASTTPGVGNTIYF.